Sequencing of this T cell receptor (beta chain) was carried out in a study of blood T cells in healthy people across ages. Overall study results and limits: The fall in TCR beta diversity per million T cells was roughly linear with age. Both naive CD4+ cell counts and diversity were greater in long-lived donors than in aged donors. Naive and antigen-experienced cells could not be conclusively compared, given unsorted PBMCs.

This CDR3 comprises 18 residues. Trimming took 0 bases from V and 6 from J; bases not matched to a gene: 11. With regard to this clonotype: Its antigen is currently unknown.

A second about 7 to 12 cycle PCR used barcoded and J-beta primers. One entry per CDR3 protein, called by TCRdb with MiXCR from the 5' RACE reads. The sample records 1.5 million to 1.9 million distinct CDR3 sequences, 42% being singletons. Sequencing was performed on blood. This rearrangement joins TRBV12-3 or TRBV12-4 to TRBJ2-1, with TRBD1 matching 10 bases. This clonotype was sampled from a woman aged 18-35 years in good health. CDR3 DNA: TGTGCCAGCAGTTTAGCTCCGGGACAGGGGATTTCTTCCAATGAGCAGTTCTTC. Translating gives CASSLAPGQGISSNEQFF.